This T cell receptor beta chain originates from a study of cytomegalovirus exposure and HLA in healthy donors. Study-wide results and caveats: The records held CMV serostatus as the only immune exposure information. Highest at DRB1 and lowest at HLA-C, TCR association rates differed among HLA loci in a later analysis.

There are a few counts of this clone. Its target is not known. Germline V gives CDR1 SGHTA, CDR2 FQGNSA. CDR3 length: 15 amino acids. Trimming took 4 bases from V and 5 from J; bases not matched to a gene: 4. This PCR relied on a set of 60 Vbeta primers and 13 Jbeta primers. Generated by immunoSEQ multiplex PCR, the TCRdb table keeps only in-frame clones and is missing some. This table holds more than 100,000 clones, roughly 74% found once. This chain uses TRBV7-2 with TRBJ2-5; 13 bases fit TRBD2. The receptor's source is a woman in her fifties or sixties in good health and CMV-seropositive. Sequences were obtained from PBMCs. In DNA, the CDR3 is TGTGCCAGCAGCTCGGGGACTAGCGGGGAGGAGACCCAGTACTTC. Its translation is CASSSGTSGEETQYF.